The T cell receptor beta chain under discussion was sequenced for a study of blood T cell repertoires in COVID-19 (dated by TCRdb to 2020 to 2021). In terms of the full investigation: Collaborator samples came from the United States, Italy and Spain and covered acute and convalescent phases of COVID-19. The material from the prospective study consisted of cDNA or gDNA derived from T cells, B-cell-depleted T cells, or PBMCs. Deeply sampled blood TCRbeta repertoires from subjects exposed to, actively infected with, or recovered from COVID-19 were included in the dataset. The repertoires were released in a freely available public database intended as a resource for research on the immune response to SARS-CoV-2. The samples were drawn from two sources: the first 160 participants of the ongoing ImmuneRACE study, and 1,254 subjects contributed by 6 global collaborators. Nearly every sample came with metadata listing a de-identified subject ID, COVID-19 status, age in years and sex. Where available, HLA class I and class II types were obtained from metadata supplied by the sample provider rather than from assay-based typing.

Comments on this clone: No cognate antigen has been identified for it. Per-nucleotide qualities are absent, and no much larger clonotype sits a single base away.

Each collaborating institution followed its own protocols to collect whole blood in K2EDTA tubes. For TCRbeta analysis, collaborator samples were shipped as frozen whole blood, as isolated PBMCs, or as DNA extracted from either sample type. Study-wide findings and limitations: The quantity of clinical and demographic metadata differed by source and by participant and was supplied without curation.

TCRbeta CDR3 regions were amplified from genomic DNA by means of the immunoSEQ Assay, a bias-controlled multiplex PCR. The paper's data handling went like this. The number of nucleated cells in each sample was estimated from the amplification of reference gene primers within the assay. Sequence reads were collapsed and filtered to measure the absolute abundance of every unique TCRbeta CDR3 rearrangement. For each sample, productive Simpson clonality was calculated by taking the square root of Simpson's diversity index across productive rearrangements. TCRdb retrieved this table from immuneACCESS and kept in-frame rearrangements only. Not all clones are present; in checked studies, unresolved V genes account for under half, and no reason is known for the remainder. The DNA was the basis for D and trimming; V, J and clone size are from that table. Counted in this sample were about 240,000 clones; 80% to 90% of them appeared once. Together, the top ten hold about 4.8% of the sample.

The sample consisted of peripheral blood. The source of this sequence is a woman aged 70-85 years with acute or convalescent COVID-19.

The CDR3 protein: CASSSSSYEQYF. The DNA reads as follows: TGCGCCAGCAGTTCGAGCTCCTACGAGCAGTACTTC. The chain is made from TRBV5-1 and TRBJ2-7; the D gene cannot be named for sure. From the germline V gene, CDR1 is SGHRS and CDR2 is YFSETQ. From cysteine to phenylalanine, the CDR3 is 12 amino acids long. Only the CDR3 part of the read is kept: 36 bases, read in frame from the first base. V loses 5 bases, J loses 0 bases, and the germline ends lie 6 bases apart. Reference TRBV5-1 and TRBJ2-7 genes cover what lies past the CDR3, so the full variable domain is KAGVTQTPRYLIKTRGQQVTLSCSPISGHRSVSWYQQTPGQGLQFLFEYFSETQRNKGNFPGRFSGRQFSNSRSEMNVSTLELGDSALYLCASSSSSYEQYFGPGTRLTVT.